A selection of T cell receptor beta chains follows, all from one sample in a study of blood T cell repertoires in COVID-19. Clones were sequenced by immunoSEQ multiplex PCR, and TCRdb holds only the in-frame ones, with some missing. The sample has roughly 99,000 clones, around 90% seen once. The specimen was peripheral blood. These receptors all stem from a woman in her twenties or thirties with acute or convalescent COVID-19. Each CDR3 is given with its conserved first and last residue. The D gene is left open where the match is weak. For some rows the clone size is stated as once, few or many, or as a class when expanded; others skip it.

clone size: once
D gene: TRBD1
V gene: TRBV7-2
J gene: TRBJ1-4
CDR3 DNA: TGTGCCAGCAGCGCCAGGGGGGTCCTTAATGAAAAACTGTTTTTT
CDR3 protein: CASSARGVLNEKLFF

clone size: NA
D gene: TRBD2
V gene: TRBV2
J gene: TRBJ2-5
CDR3 DNA: TGTGCCAGCAACCTAGCGGGGGGGCTCGCCGAGACCCAGTACTTC
CDR3 protein: CASNLAGGLAETQYF

clone size: NA
D gene: NA
V gene: TRBV19
J gene: TRBJ1-2
CDR3 DNA: TGTGCCAGTAGTTCTCGGGGGGGTGATGGCTACACCTTC
CDR3 protein: CASSSRGGDGYTF

clone size: NA
D gene: NA
V gene: TRBV10-3
J gene: TRBJ2-7
CDR3 DNA: TGTGCCATCAGCCCCTCCGGGGATGGTAAGCAGTACTTC
CDR3 protein: CAISPSGDGKQYF

clone size: NA
D gene: TRBD2
V gene: TRBV29-1
J gene: TRBJ2-3
CDR3 DNA: TGCAGCGTTGATTTTGCTAGCGGGGGGACCGGCCCCACAGATACGCAGTATTTT
CDR3 protein: CSVDFASGGTGPTDTQYF

clone size: NA
D gene: NA
V gene: TRBV5-1
J gene: TRBJ1-1
CDR3 DNA: TGCGCCAGCAGCTTACGGTATAGGAACACTGAAGCTTTCTTT
CDR3 protein: CASSLRYRNTEAFF

clone size: NA
D gene: NA
V gene: TRBV11-1
J gene: TRBJ1-1
CDR3 DNA: TGTGCCAGCAGGCGACATGGCACTGAAGCTTTCTTT
CDR3 protein: CASRRHGTEAFF

clone size: NA
D gene: TRBD2
V gene: TRBV27
J gene: TRBJ2-1
CDR3 DNA: TGTGCCAGCAGTTCCCCACCCTATCTAGCGGGGGATTTCAATGAGCAGTTCTTC
CDR3 protein: CASSSPPYLAGDFNEQFF

clone size: NA
D gene: NA
V gene: TRBV30
J gene: TRBJ1-2
CDR3 DNA: TGTGCCTGGAGGGGGGCCCCAGGGGATGGCTACACCTTC
CDR3 protein: CAWRGAPGDGYTF

clone size: NA
D gene: TRBD1
V gene: TRBV16
J gene: TRBJ1-4
CDR3 DNA: TGTGCCAGCAGCCTACGACAGGGAAGGAATGAAAAACTGTTTTTT
CDR3 protein: CASSLRQGRNEKLFF